The 18 T cell receptor beta chains below come from one sample, sequenced in a study of blood T cell repertoires in COVID-19. Profiled with immunoSEQ multiplex PCR; TCRdb holds only in-frame clones, not every one. The data show 55,000 to 80,000 clones, approximately 89% seen once. Sequenced: peripheral blood. The receptors were gathered from an elderly man with acute or convalescent COVID-19.

The chain is built from TRBV2 and TRBJ2-3; no clear D. The CDR3 loop spans 12 amino acids. Trimming pared 2 bases from V and 6 bases from J, leaving 6 bases between. Per the germline V gene, CDR1 is SNHLY and CDR2 is FYNNEI. This CDR3 is CASSESLDTQYF. CDR3 nucleotide sequence: TGTGCCAGCAGTGAATCCCTCGATACGCAGTATTTT.

The rearrangement links TRBV2 to TRBJ2-1; weak D call: TRBD2 (6 bases). Germline V CDR1 and CDR2: SNHLY, FYNNEI. Trimming left V 6 bases short and J 15 bases short, with 12 bases between. This CDR3 contains 10 residues. The DNA of the CDR3 is TGTGCCAGCAGCCAGGGAGGTTGGTTCTTC. Its protein product is CASSQGGWFF.

V and J are TRBV5-1 and TRBJ1-2; 9 nucleotides agree with TRBD1. The CDR3 runs 15 residues. J was trimmed by 5 bases and V by 6 bases; bases with no gene match: 11. Germline assignment: CDR1 SGHRS and CDR2 YFSETQ. The CDR3 DNA reads TGCGCCAGCAAACAAACAGGGGGCGCAGGATATGGCTACACCTTC. Residues: CASKQTGGAGYGYTF.

This chain joins TRBV5-1 and TRBJ1-6; D remains unclear. V was trimmed by 3 bases and J by 10 bases, leaving 20 bases between them. This CDR3 has 16 amino acids. CDR1 and CDR2 from the germline V gene are SGHRS and YFSETQ. The chain's CDR3 is CASSSNYGEGGSPLHF. The CDR3 region has the DNA TGCGCCAGCAGCTCCAATTACGGGGAAGGAGGATCACCCCTCCACTTT.

The chain recombines TRBV7-2 with TRBJ2-5, with D perhaps TRBD2 (6 bases). V lost 7 bases and J lost 5, with 11 bases in between. This CDR3 has 12 amino acids. Germline V gene sequence: CDR1 SGHTA, CDR2 FQGNSA. The CDR3 DNA is TGTGCCAGCACCCCCCGGGGGGAGACCCAGTACTTC. This translates into CASTPRGETQYF.

This clone was counted between two and nine times. The V call is TRBV19, the J call TRBJ1-3, with 8 nucleotides matching TRBD1. In germline, CDR1 is LNHDA, CDR2 SQIVND (reference sequence). This CDR3 is built from 15 residues. The J segment lost 3 bases and the V segment lost 2 bases, leaving 3 bases of the junction unmatched. CDR3 sequence (DNA): TGTGCCAGTAGTATAAGGGGACAGGTTGGAAACACCATATATTTT. Its protein is CASSIRGQVGNTIYF.

V gene TRBV24-1 combines with J gene TRBJ1-5; D perhaps matches TRBD1 (5 bases). The CDR3 loop spans 12 amino acids. Per the germline V gene, CDR1 is KGHDR and CDR2 is SFDVKD. Trimming left V 1 base short and J 11 bases short, with 8 bases between. DNA of the CDR3: TGTGCCACCAGTGATTTCGGAGGGGCCCAGCATTTT. As protein: CATSDFGGAQHF.

The V and J genes are TRBV9 and TRBJ2-3, with 9 bases aligning to TRBD1. Germline CDR1 and CDR2: SGDLS and YYNGEE. The CDR3 covers 17 residues. The V segment lost 4 bases and the J segment 8 bases; nucleotides outside the gene matches: 17. CDR3: CASSPQPREQGAGTQYF. For the CDR3, the DNA is TGTGCCAGCAGCCCCCAGCCAAGGGAACAGGGGGCAGGTACGCAGTATTTT.

The chain joins TRBV6-1 to TRBJ1-2; D ambiguous. Trimming removed 4 bases from V and 4 bases from J, with 19 bases in between. Per germline, CDR1 MNHNS and CDR2 SASEGT. This CDR3 is 16 amino acids long. CDR3 region: CASSGEARWSGYGYTF. The CDR3 region has the DNA TGTGCCAGCAGTGGGGAGGCTCGGTGGAGTGGCTATGGCTACACCTTC.

V and J are TRBV24-1 and TRBJ2-3; TRBD2 aligns across 10 bases. Trimming took 1 base from V and 5 from J; bases not matched to a gene: 11. Germline V lookup: CDR1 KGHDR, CDR2 SFDVKD. The CDR3 is made up of 18 amino acids. Here the CDR3 reads CATSDFRSSSGGIDTQYF. The DNA for the CDR3 is TGTGCCACCAGTGATTTTAGATCGTCTAGCGGGGGAATAGATACGCAGTATTTT.

The rearrangement links TRBV2 to TRBJ2-5; TRBD2 matches at 11 bases. The germline V gene encodes CDR1 SNHLY and CDR2 FYNNEI. Losses at the gene ends were 2 bases for V and 7 bases for J; bases not matched to a gene: 9. The CDR3 length is 16 residues. The CDR3 is CASSEPVAGGRGTQYF. The CDR3 bases are TGTGCCAGCAGTGAACCGGTAGCGGGAGGGCGGGGGACCCAGTACTTC.

This chain connects TRBV6-4 to TRBJ2-3, with D possibly matching TRBD2 (5 bases). V was clipped by 5 bases and J by 2 bases, with 8 bases between them. CDR1 and CDR2 from the germline V gene are MRHNA and SNTAGT. This CDR3 is 13 amino acids long. The CDR3 reads CASSFSATDTQYF. DNA for the CDR3: TGTGCCAGCAGTTTTAGCGCCACAGATACGCAGTATTTT.

The chain carries TRBV5-1 and TRBJ2-5, with a weak D call TRBD1 (6 bases). Germline assignment: CDR1 SGHRS and CDR2 YFSETQ. The V end was cut by 3 bases, the J end by 5 bases, with 17 bases between. The CDR3 sequence is 15 residues long. The DNA of the CDR3 is TGCGCCAGCAGCTCGCCACAGGGTATGGAGGAGACCCAGTACTTC. Translating it yields CASSSPQGMEETQYF.

This chain connects TRBV6-5 to TRBJ1-3; D may be TRBD1 (5 bases). Germline CDR1 MNHEY, CDR2 SVGAGI. With 4 bases removed from V and 4 bases from J, the gap between germline ends came to 17 bases. The CDR3 sequence is 16 residues long. DNA for the CDR3: TGTGCCAGCAGTTCGTGGGGGGGGTTAAGAGGAAACACCATATATTTT. This sequence encodes CASSSWGGLRGNTIYF.

The chain combines TRBV6-5 with TRBJ1-5; possible D gene TRBD1, 5 bases. The CDR3 consists of 14 residues. Germline assignment: CDR1 MNHEY and CDR2 SVGAGI. Trimming took 5 bases from V and 2 from J, leaving 10 bases between them. CDR3 nucleotides: TGTGCCAGCAGTATATTGACAGGCAATCAGCCCCAGCATTTT. It codes for CASSILTGNQPQHF.

The V call is TRBV5-8, the J call TRBJ1-2; D gene ambiguous. V dropped 4 bases and J dropped 0 bases, with 13 bases sitting between them. CDR1 and CDR2 from the germline V gene are SGHTS and YDEGEE. This CDR3 region has 15 residues. This chain's CDR3 is CASSPNRGTNYGYTF. The CDR3 DNA sequence: TGTGCCAGCAGCCCGAACCGAGGGACTAACTATGGCTACACCTTC.

This sequence joins TRBV27 and TRBJ1-4; 8 nucleotides agree with TRBD1. CDR1 and CDR2 (germline): MNHEY, SMNVEV (reference sequence). CDR3 length equals 14 residues. J was trimmed by 8 bases and V by 6 bases; bases with no gene match: 8. The CDR3 nucleotides are TGTGCCAGCAGCGAGACAGGGGTTGGGGAAAAACTGTTTTTT. It specifies CASSETGVGEKLFF.

The V call is TRBV4-1, the J call TRBJ2-5, with D possibly TRBD1 on 5 matching bases. The V end lost 0 bases, the J end lost 6 bases, and 5 bases lay between the germline ends. The CDR3 covers 12 residues. Germline V gene lookup returns CDR1 MGHRA and CDR2 YSYEKL. The CDR3 protein is CASSQEGQTQYF. DNA for the CDR3: TGCGCCAGCAGCCAAGAGGGGCAGACCCAGTACTTC.